These 32 T cell receptor beta chains were sequenced from one sample in a study of shared clonotypes between healthy human individuals. Measured with immunoSEQ multiplex PCR; TCRdb has only the in-frame clones, and not every one. The sample records about 980,000 clones, around 80% being singletons. Sequencing was carried out using memory CD4+ T cells sorted from blood. Specified subset: CD45RA-negative fraction. These receptors came from a young man in good health.

V gene TRBV12-5 combines with J gene TRBJ2-1, with D perhaps matching TRBD1 (6 bases). Trimming took off 0 bases at V and 0 bases at J, with 12 bases between the two ends. CDR1 is LGHNT, CDR2 FRNRAP, per germline. The CDR3 has 17 residues. The CDR3 DNA follows: TGTGCTAGTGGTTTGGTAGGAACAGGGACCTCCTACAATGAGCAGTTCTTC. Protein product: CASGLVGTGTSYNEQFF.

This clone was found once. The DNA of the CDR3 is TGTGCCAGTAGTTATGGACAGGGGGGCCAGCCCCAGCATTTT. Residues: CASSYGQGGQPQHF. V gene TRBV19 combines with J gene TRBJ1-5, with 10 bases identical to TRBD1. V trimming: 5 bases; J trimming: 7 bases; junction bases outside the gene matches: 5. CDR1 is LNHDA, CDR2 SQIVND, per germline (reference sequence). CDR3 length: 14 residues.

The chain carries TRBV10-3 and TRBJ2-3, with D perhaps assigned TRBD1 or TRBD2 (5 bases each). Germline CDR1 ENHRY, CDR2 SYGVKD. Trimming removed 7 bases from V and 2 bases from J, with 16 bases in between. This CDR3 has 15 residues. CDR3 amino acids: CAITANRDATDTQYF. The CDR3 nucleotides are TGTGCCATCACAGCTAACCGGGACGCCACAGATACGCAGTATTTT.

The chain couples TRBV5-1 to TRBJ2-5; D may be TRBD1 (5 bases). The CDR3 is 14 amino acids. The V gene lost 4 bases and the J gene lost 5 bases, with 15 bases spanning the gap. Germline values: CDR1 SGHRS, CDR2 YFSETQ. The CDR3 loop reads CASSPGHQRETQYF. CDR3 in DNA: TGCGCCAGCAGCCCCGGACATCAGAGGGAGACCCAGTACTTC.

This chain links TRBV19 with TRBJ1-1, with a possible D match to TRBD1 (6 bases). Trimming pared 1 base from V and 1 base from J, leaving 10 bases between. The germline gives CDR1 LNHDA, CDR2 SQIVND (reference sequence). The CDR3 sequence is 15 residues long. The DNA for the CDR3 is TGTGCCAGTAGTATAGGAGGACAGAGGAACACTGAAGCTTTCTTT. As protein: CASSIGGQRNTEAFF.

Concerning this clone: One end of the junction fails to match germline, which may point to a read error. The chain uses TRBV2 and TRBJ2-3; weak D call: TRBD1 (6 bases). This CDR3 region has 12 residues. Germline V gene sequence: CDR1 SNHLY, CDR2 FYNNEI. CDR3 nucleotide sequence: TGTGCCAGCAGAGACGACAGGTGGGACCCCTCTTTT. As protein: CASRDDRWDPSF. The entire variable domain, with the rest obtained from reference TRBV2 and TRBJ2-3, is as follows: EPEVTQTPSHQVTQMGQEVILRCVPISNHLYFYWYRQILGQKVEFLVSFYNNEISEKSEIFDDQFSVERPDGSNFTLKIRSTKLEDSAMYFCASRDDRWDPSFGPGTRLTVL.

This clone was seen just once. One base away lies a much larger clone, so this may be a sequencing read error. At the DNA level, this CDR3 is encoded by other sequences in the same sample as well. This chain connects TRBV9 to TRBJ2-3, with 14 bases that match TRBD2. This CDR3 has 16 residues. V lost 3 bases to trimming and J lost 3 bases; unmatched junction nucleotides: 3. CDR1 SGDLS and CDR2 YYNGEE come from the germline V gene. CDR3 nucleotide sequence: TGTGCCAGCAGCGGAGGACTAGCGGGGGGAACAGATACGCAGTATTTT. This gives the protein CASSGGLAGGTDTQYF.

This clone has just a few counts. The chain links TRBV4-3 to TRBJ2-4, with TRBD2 matching 8 bases. The CDR3 extends over 19 amino acids. V shed 0 bases and J 0 bases; nucleotides not matched to a gene: 10. Germline CDR1 and CDR2: LGHNA and YSLEER. The CDR3 DNA sequence: TGCGCCAGCAGCCAAGAAGAGGGCGGGAGGAAACTAGCCAAAAACATTCAGTACTTC. It encodes CASSQEEGGRKLAKNIQYF.

This clone was detected a few times. The chain combines TRBV19 with TRBJ1-2, with D possibly TRBD1 on 5 matching bases. The CDR3 covers 13 residues. Germline CDR1 reads LNHDA; CDR2 reads SQIVND (reference sequence). V lost 5 bases and J lost 4, with 11 bases in between. For the CDR3, the DNA is TGTGCCAGTAGTCCTCGGGGCAGCTATGGCTACACCTTC. Translation: CASSPRGSYGYTF.

The V call is TRBV4-2, the J call TRBJ2-5; the D gene is possibly TRBD2 (5 bases). Trimming left V 5 bases short and J 1 base short, with 14 bases between. The germline V gene encodes CDR1 LGHNA and CDR2 YNFKEQ. The CDR3 loop spans 15 amino acids. As DNA, the CDR3 is TGTGCCAGCAGCTTGGACCCTAGCCCCCAAGAGACCCAGTACTTC. It is translated as CASSLDPSPQETQYF.

On this clone itself: Since a much larger clone is just one base distant, this may be a read error. The CDR3 nucleotides are TGTGCCAGCAGCGTGGACAGGGGAGAGACCCAGTACTTC. Amino acids: CASSVDRGETQYF. The chain links TRBV5-6 to TRBJ2-5; 9 bases line up with TRBD1. The V gene end was trimmed by 4 bases and the J gene end by 4 bases; junction bases not matched to a gene: 2. Germline V gives CDR1 SGHDT, CDR2 YYEEEE. CDR3 length: 13 residues.

This chain links TRBV30 with TRBJ1-2; D not resolved. Per germline, CDR1 GTSNPN and CDR2 SVGIG (reference sequence). The CDR3 is made up of 12 amino acids. V was shortened by 2 bases and J by 4 bases, with 8 bases between the two germline ends. This chain's CDR3 is CAWSLGIYGYTF. The CDR3 DNA reads TGTGCCTGGAGTCTCGGGATCTATGGCTACACCTTC.

This clone was seen only once. The chain carries TRBV7-2 and TRBJ1-2; D call uncertain. The CDR3 is 13 residues long. The germline V gene encodes CDR1 SGHTA and CDR2 FQGNSA. With 5 bases removed from V and 6 bases from J, the gap between germline ends came to 13 bases. The CDR3 spells CASSLRPQNGYTF. CDR3 DNA sequence: TGTGCCAGCAGCCTACGGCCCCAAAATGGCTACACCTTC.

The rearrangement uses TRBV10-3 and TRBJ1-6, with 10 bases matching TRBD1. CDR3 size: 18 residues. Germline trimming cut 6 bases from V and 5 bases from J; bases unmatched to any gene: 13. Germline V gene sequence: CDR1 ENHRY, CDR2 SYGVKD. The CDR3 DNA follows: TGTGCCATCAGCGGGACAGGGGTCCGAGATTCAAATAATTCACCCCTCCACTTT. Its protein is CAISGTGVRDSNNSPLHF.

This clone was counted a single time. CDR3 in amino acids: CASSLEGGGRQPQHF. CDR3 nucleotides: TGTGCCAGCAGCTTAGAGGGAGGGGGACGTCAGCCCCAGCATTTT. The V gene is TRBV7-2, the J gene TRBJ1-5; TRBD1 might be the D (6 bases). This CDR3 is 15 amino acids long. The V and J ends lost 1 base and 6 bases respectively, with 13 bases between them. Germline assignment: CDR1 SGHTA and CDR2 FQGNSA.

As for this clone: The sample carries other DNA sequences with the same CDR3. J is TRBJ1-5 and V is TRBV7-2; no firm D call. Trimming stripped 3 bases from V and 5 bases from J, with 5 bases between. The CDR3 totals 12 residues. CDR1 and CDR2 from the germline V gene are SGHTA and FQGNSA. CDR3 protein: CASSLDYQPQHF. The CDR3 DNA sequence: TGTGCCAGCAGCTTGGATTATCAGCCCCAGCATTTT.

The chain is built from TRBV29-1 and TRBJ1-2; unclear D gene. The CDR3 extends over 15 amino acids. Trimming removed 4 bases at V and 0 bases at J, with 15 bases between. Germline assignment: CDR1 SQVTM and CDR2 ANQGSEA. CDR3 DNA sequence: TGCAGCGTTGTGGGAACGGACGGCTCTAACTATGGCTACACCTTC. It codes for CSVVGTDGSNYGYTF.

V and J are TRBV7-9 and TRBJ1-5; D is unclear. V was shortened by 5 bases and J by 2 bases, with 10 bases between the two germline ends. Germline loops: CDR1 SEHNR, CDR2 FQNEAQ (reference sequence). The CDR3 has 14 residues. DNA for the CDR3: TGTGCCAGCAGCACCTCAGGTCGCAATCAGCCCCAGCATTTT. Residues: CASSTSGRNQPQHF. The variable domain in full, completed from reference TRBV7-9 and TRBJ1-5, reads DTGVSQNPRHKITKRGQNVTFRCDPISEHNRLYWYRQTLGQGPEFLTYFQNEAQLEKSRLLSDRFSAERPKGSFSTLEIQRTEQGDSAMYLCASSTSGRNQPQHFGDGTRLSIL.

This clone has ten or more counts. Other DNA sequences in this sample translate to the same CDR3. This chain joins TRBV2 and TRBJ1-3; D possibly corresponds to TRBD1 (5 bases). Germline assignment: CDR1 SNHLY and CDR2 FYNNEI. V lost 5 bases and J lost 4, with 12 bases in between. The CDR3 is made up of 14 amino acids. CDR3 sequence: CASSLWGSGNTIYF. The DNA for the CDR3 is TGTGCCAGCAGTCTATGGGGCTCCGGAAACACCATATATTTT.

The chain joins TRBV4-1 to TRBJ1-5; TRBD1 matches 7 bases. Germline lookup yields CDR1 MGHRA and CDR2 YSYEKL. V dropped 0 bases and J dropped 5; count of bases not matched to a gene: 7. The CDR3 consists of 16 residues. This chain's CDR3 is CASSQEADRVYQPQHF. The CDR3 DNA reads as TGCGCCAGCAGCCAAGAAGCAGACAGGGTTTATCAGCCCCAGCATTTT.

The chain links TRBV7-2 to TRBJ2-3; 11 nucleotides line up with TRBD2. The CDR3 covers 17 residues. CDR1 is SGHTA and CDR2 is FQGNSA in the germline V gene. The junction had 8 bases not matched to a gene; V was cut back by 5 bases and J by 1 base. This CDR3 is CASSRTSGRGGTDTQYF. The CDR3 DNA sequence: TGTGCCAGCAGCAGGACTAGCGGGCGGGGAGGCACAGATACGCAGTATTTT.

The CDR3 protein is CASSREQAGDYGYTF. CDR3 DNA sequence: TGTGCCAGTAGTAGGGAGCAGGCGGGTGACTATGGCTACACCTTC. The V gene is TRBV19, the J gene TRBJ1-2; D unresolved. The CDR3 contains 15 residues. Germline CDR1 is LNHDA and CDR2 is SQIVND (reference sequence). The ends were cut back, 4 bases at V and 3 bases at J, with 15 bases in the middle.

V gene TRBV11-2 combines with J gene TRBJ2-1; perhaps TRBD2 as D (5 bases). The V end lost 1 base, the J end lost 6 bases, and 13 bases lay between the germline ends. The CDR3 has 15 residues. The V gene's germline CDR1 is SGHAT and CDR2 FQNNGV. The CDR3 spells CASSLGGSEFNEQFF. For the CDR3, the DNA is TGTGCCAGCAGCTTAGGTGGGAGCGAGTTCAATGAGCAGTTCTTC.

This clone was detected a few times. The chain joins TRBV28 to TRBJ1-2; tentative D call: TRBD1 (5 bases). V was clipped by 7 bases and J by 4 bases, with 19 bases between them. The germline gives CDR1 MDHEN, CDR2 SYDVKM. This CDR3 has 15 residues. The CDR3 loop is CASKKQETVIYGYTF. The CDR3 DNA reads as TGTGCCAGCAAAAAACAGGAAACTGTAATCTATGGCTACACCTTC.

The chain is built from TRBV5-1 and TRBJ1-2; TRBD1 matches 9 bases. Germline values: CDR1 SGHRS, CDR2 YFSETQ. V shed 7 bases and J 4 bases; nucleotides not matched to a gene: 11. This CDR3 has 15 residues. The CDR3 region has the DNA TGCGCCAGCGGCCGTGGGGACAGGGAGGCCTATGGCTACACCTTC. This sequence encodes CASGRGDREAYGYTF.

This clone came up once. The genes are TRBV5-1 and TRBJ2-7, with 8 nucleotides matching TRBD1. Germline lookup yields CDR1 SGHRS and CDR2 YFSETQ. The CDR3 runs to 15 residues. Trimming removed 3 bases from V and 0 bases from J; junction bases left unmatched: 5. The CDR3 loop is CASSYRTGSSYEQYF. The CDR3 bases are TGCGCCAGCAGCTATAGGACAGGGAGCTCCTACGAGCAGTACTTC.

The chain employs TRBV19 and TRBJ1-5; D unresolved. Trimming took off 4 bases at V and 11 bases at J, with 24 bases between the two ends. CDR3 length equals 16 residues. Looked up from germline, CDR1 is LNHDA and CDR2 is SQIVND (reference sequence). CDR3 region: CASSSLGSVGIWAQHF. CDR3 DNA: TGTGCCAGTAGTAGTCTTGGGTCTGTAGGAATATGGGCCCAGCATTTT.

The V call is TRBV7-2, the J call TRBJ2-1; D might be TRBD2 (5 bases). The CDR3 has 13 amino acids. Trimming took off 6 bases at V and 3 bases at J, with 9 bases between the two ends. Per the germline V gene, CDR1 is SGHTA and CDR2 is FQGNSA. The CDR3 DNA follows: TGTGCCAGCAGGTCGACTAACTACAATGAGCAGTTCTTC. This translates into CASRSTNYNEQFF.

This clone was detected only a few times. The chain has TRBV6-5 and TRBJ2-1; D gene unclear. This CDR3 spans 12 amino acids. Trimming left V 7 bases short and J 8 bases short, with 12 bases between. Germline CDR1 is MNHEY and CDR2 is SVGAGI. CDR3 DNA: TGTGCCAGCAAAAGTATCGGCGATGAGCAGTTCTTC. Translated: CASKSIGDEQFF.

This clone came up a few times. This chain links TRBV6-1 with TRBJ1-6; 8 bases are shared with TRBD1. The CDR3 extends over 15 amino acids. The junction had 4 bases not matched to a gene; V was cut back by 0 bases and J by 9 bases. The germline V gene has CDR1 MNHNS and CDR2 SASEGT. CDR3 in DNA: TGTGCCAGCAGTGAAGCGACAGGGGTTCGTTCACCCCTCCACTTT. Its translation is CASSEATGVRSPLHF.

The gene calls are TRBV27 and TRBJ2-3; 10 bases align to TRBD2. Germline lookup yields CDR1 MNHEY and CDR2 SMNVEV (reference sequence). The V and J ends lost 6 bases and 4 bases, in that order; junction bases with no gene match: 7. This CDR3 region has 15 residues. CDR3 sequence reads: CASSSQRGGADTQYF. Written as DNA, the CDR3 is TGTGCCAGCAGCTCTCAGCGGGGGGGCGCAGATACGCAGTATTTT.

The chain has TRBV11-2 and TRBJ2-3; D may correspond to TRBD1 or TRBD2 (5 bases each). CDR1 and CDR2 (germline): SGHAT, FQNNGV. The CDR3 length is 16 residues. V lost 6 bases and J 2 bases, leaving 18 bases between the germline ends. CDR3 residues: CASSLSSGTYTDTQYF. CDR3 DNA: TGTGCCAGCAGTCTTTCATCCGGGACCTACACAGATACGCAGTATTTT.